This T cell receptor beta chain is drawn from a study of CD8+CD57+ T cells in acquired aplastic anemia. Study information: Quantities of DNA derived from sorted CD4+ and CD8+ cells averaged around 3.2 ug. Approximately 10 million reads were obtained on average for healthy donor CD4+ cells. Study conclusions and caveats: In common between the patients and the controls were nearly 30 CD8+ CDR3 sequences. Any difference that existed in CD8+ Simpson's diversity between patients and controls was not significant.

TCR beta VDJ and CDR3 profiling used genomic DNA as template. TCRdb called the reads again in MiXCR, with one record for every CDR3 protein. The table lists about 190,000 distinct CDR3 sequences, roughly 56% of them singletons. Trimming removed 1 base from V and 5 bases from J, with 11 bases in between. The CDR3 is made up of 13 amino acids. Germline V CDR1 and CDR2: SQVTM, ANQGSEA. Comment on this clonotype: Antigen specificity is unknown.

The TCR was taken from a human donor in good health, serving as a control. Material for sequencing was sorted CD4+, CD8+, or CD8+CD57+ T cells (not recorded which) from PBMCs. This sequence joins TRBV29-1 and TRBJ2-5, with D perhaps matching TRBD1 (5 bases). The DNA for the CDR3 is TGCAGCGTTGAAGGGTTGGGGCGGGAGACCCAGTACTTC. As protein: CSVEGLGRETQYF.